A single sample is the source of the 3 T cell receptor beta chains below, sequenced in a study of T-cell memory formation after mild COVID-19. TCRdb independently ran MiXCR on the 5' RACE reads; one entry per CDR3 protein. The table includes around 450,000 distinct CDR3 sequences, approximately 24% detected once. Specimen: PBMCs or a T cell subset sorted from them (not recorded which). The source is an adult woman who had mild COVID-19 (a few samples of this study predate the infection). Cell type and time point are not known.

This clonotype appeared a few times. This rearrangement joins TRBV7-3 to TRBJ2-3; perhaps TRBD2 as D (6 bases). Looked up from germline, CDR1 is SGHTA and CDR2 is FQGTGA. CDR3 length: 15 amino acids. V was shortened by 5 bases and J by 2 bases, with 14 bases between the two germline ends. CDR3: CASSPGGTFTDTQYF. CDR3 sequence (DNA): TGTGCCAGCAGCCCTGGAGGGACCTTCACAGATACGCAGTATTTT.

V gene TRBV7-8 combines with J gene TRBJ2-3; 11 nucleotides match TRBD2. CDR3 length: 17 residues. Looked up from germline, CDR1 is SGHVS and CDR2 is FQNEAQ. The junction had 7 bases not matched to a gene; V was cut back by 1 base and J by 4 bases. In DNA form, the CDR3 reads TGTGCCAGCAGCTTAGGGACTAGCGGGTACCGGGCAGATACGCAGTATTTT. This translates into CASSLGTSGYRADTQYF.

This chain connects TRBV12-3 or TRBV12-4 to TRBJ2-7; D assignment may be TRBD1 or TRBD2 (5 bases each). Trimming took 4 bases from V and 5 from J, leaving 15 bases between them. The CDR3 is made up of 14 amino acids. The CDR3 is CASSSRLGTNEQYF. CDR3 nucleotide sequence: TGTGCCAGCAGTTCCCGGTTAGGGACGAACGAGCAGTACTTC.